Reported below is one T cell receptor beta chain. The antigen remains undetermined. The data were taken from a study of T-cell memory formation after mild COVID-19. Study context: Across donors, TCR clusters were largely donor specific.

The CDR3 spans 15 residues. The V and J ends lost 5 bases and 5 bases, in that order; junction bases with no gene match: 9. Germline CDR1 reads LGHNA; CDR2 reads YNFKEQ. Study-level points and caveats: CD4+ bias marked clones expanding day 15 to 37, unlike balanced contracting clones.

From 5'RACE with constant-segment primers came TCR alpha and TCR beta cDNA libraries that carried sample barcodes and UMIs. A single record per CDR3 protein comes from TCRdb applying MiXCR to the 5' RACE reads. The sample has over 120,000 distinct CDR3 sequences; roughly a quarter are singletons. This sequence was found in an adult woman who had mild COVID-19 (a few samples of this study predate the infection). Cell type and time point are not known. This chain links TRBV4-2 with TRBJ2-1, with 7 bases aligning to TRBD2. The sample consisted of PBMCs or a T cell subset sorted from them (not recorded which). CDR3: CASSVPGLPDNEQFF. The CDR3 DNA follows: TGTGCCAGCAGCGTACCGGGACTACCGGACAATGAGCAGTTCTTC.